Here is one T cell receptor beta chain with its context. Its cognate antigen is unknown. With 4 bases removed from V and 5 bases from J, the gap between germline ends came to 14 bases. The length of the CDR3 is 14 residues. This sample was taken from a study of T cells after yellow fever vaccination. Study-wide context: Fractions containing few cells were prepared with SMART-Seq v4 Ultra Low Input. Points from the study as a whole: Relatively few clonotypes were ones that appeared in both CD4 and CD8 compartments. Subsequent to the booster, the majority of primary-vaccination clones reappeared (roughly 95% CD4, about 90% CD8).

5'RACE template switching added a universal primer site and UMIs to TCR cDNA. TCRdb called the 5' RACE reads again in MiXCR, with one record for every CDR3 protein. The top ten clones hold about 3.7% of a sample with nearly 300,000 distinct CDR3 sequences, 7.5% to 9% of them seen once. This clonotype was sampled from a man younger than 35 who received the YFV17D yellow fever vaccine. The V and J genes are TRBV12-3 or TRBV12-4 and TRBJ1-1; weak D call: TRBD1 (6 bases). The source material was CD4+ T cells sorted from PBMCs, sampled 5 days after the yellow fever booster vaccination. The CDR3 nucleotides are TGTGCCAGCAGTTGGGGGGCAGGGCGGACTGAAGCTTTCTTT. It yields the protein CASSWGAGRTEAFF.